The rows below give T cell receptor beta chains drawn from one sample of a study of control samples from healthy donors and cancer patients. Profiled with immunoSEQ multiplex PCR; TCRdb holds only in-frame clones, not every one. The table records about 70,000 clones, over 75% of them present only once. Sequenced material: blood. These receptor sequences come from a man in his fifties in good health. Each CDR3 is given with its conserved first and last residue. The D gene is left open where the match is weak. Some rows have no size entry. The others give once, few or many, or a class for an expanded clone.

TRBV19	-	-	TRBJ2-3	TGTGCCAGTAGGAGCGGGTATTGGACAGATACGCAGTATTTT	CASRSGYWTDTQYF
TRBV5-4	TRBD1	-	TRBJ2-7	TGTGCCAGCAGCGCAGCTGGGACAGGGGTGCACGAGCAGTACTTC	CASSAAGTGVHEQYF
TRBV29-1	-	-	TRBJ2-6	TGCAGCGTTGGCGGGGCCTTTGGGGCCAACGTCCTGACTTTC	CSVGGAFGANVLTF
TRBV6-5	-	-	TRBJ1-5	TGTGCCAGCAGTTCTACCGGGACACTACAGCCCCAGCATTTT	CASSSTGTLQPQHF
TRBV7-8	-	-	TRBJ2-7	TGTGCCAGCAGCTTAGAAGGGCGCCAGGGGGGGTACGAGCAGTACTTC	CASSLEGRQGGYEQYF
TRBV18	-	-	TRBJ2-2	TGTGCCAGCTCACGGGAGGTCCACACAAACACCGGGGAGCTGTTTTTT	CASSREVHTNTGELFF
TRBV30	-	few	TRBJ1-5	TGTGCCTGGAGCGGGGCTCAGGCGGGCGCGGCTCGGCAGCCCCAGCATTTT	CAWSGAQAGAARQPQHF
TRBV29-1	-	-	TRBJ1-4	TGCAGCGGAAAAGGCGTACAGGGTTCAACTAATGAAAAACTGTTTTTT	CSGKGVQGSTNEKLFF
TRBV10-3	-	once	TRBJ2-7	TGTGCCATCAGTGGGGACAACTCCTACGAGCAGTACTTC	CAISGDNSYEQYF
TRBV3-1/TRBV3-2	-	-	TRBJ2-3	TGTGCCAGCAGCCATTTAGGCGGGGGCACAGATACGCAGTATTTT	CASSHLGGGTDTQYF
TRBV7-9	-	-	TRBJ2-7	TGTGCCAGCAGCTTAGCGGGAGCGGGCGGGTCGGACGAGCAGTACTTC	CASSLAGAGGSDEQYF
TRBV6-2/TRBV6-3	TRBD2	-	TRBJ2-3	TGTGCCAGCAGTACCCGAAAAAGCGGGGGGGCCACAGATACGCAGTATTTT	CASSTRKSGGATDTQYF
TRBV7-2	TRBD2	-	TRBJ2-3	TGTGCCAGCAGCTCGACTAGCGGGGACAGCACAGATACGCAGTATTTT	CASSSTSGDSTDTQYF
TRBV28	-	-	TRBJ1-5	TGTGCCAGCACGGGGGGCGGCGGTCAGCCCCAGCATTTT	CASTGGGGQPQHF
TRBV12-3/TRBV12-4	-	-	TRBJ1-1	TGTGCCAGCACGTTCCTGAACACTGAAGCTTTCTTT	CASTFLNTEAFF
TRBV27	-	-	TRBJ1-2	TGTGCCAGCAGTTTTAGGGTCAGTAACTATGGCTACACCTTC	CASSFRVSNYGYTF
TRBV4-3	TRBD1	-	TRBJ1-1	TGCGCCAGCAGCCAAGATCTGGGACAGCTCACTGAAGCTTTCTTT	CASSQDLGQLTEAFF
TRBV27	TRBD1	-	TRBJ2-2	TGTGCCAGCAGTTCCCGGACAGGGGCGAACACCGGGGAGCTGTTTTTT	CASSSRTGANTGELFF
TRBV3-1/TRBV3-2	TRBD2	-	TRBJ2-1	TGTGCCAGCAGCCAAGAGGGACTAGCGGGAGTTTCCCACAATGAGCAGTTCTTC	CASSQEGLAGVSHNEQFF
TRBV6-4	-	-	TRBJ1-4	TGTGCCAGCAGCCACCTGGTGGGGAATGAAAAACTGTTTTTT	CASSHLVGNEKLFF
TRBV5-4	TRBD1	-	TRBJ2-7	TGTGCCAGCAGCTTGGTGGACAGGTCCTACGAGCAGTACTTC	CASSLVDRSYEQYF